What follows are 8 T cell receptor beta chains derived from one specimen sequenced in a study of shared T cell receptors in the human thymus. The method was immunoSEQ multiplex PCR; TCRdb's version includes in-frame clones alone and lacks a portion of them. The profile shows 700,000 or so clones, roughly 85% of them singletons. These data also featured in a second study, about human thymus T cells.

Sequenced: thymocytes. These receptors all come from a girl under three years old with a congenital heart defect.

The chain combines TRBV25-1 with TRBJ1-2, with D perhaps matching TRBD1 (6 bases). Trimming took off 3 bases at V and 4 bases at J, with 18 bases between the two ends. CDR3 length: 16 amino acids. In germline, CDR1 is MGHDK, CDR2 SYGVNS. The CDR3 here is CASSDPSGDRPYGYTF. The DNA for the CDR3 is TGTGCCAGCAGTGACCCCTCCGGAGACAGGCCCTATGGCTACACCTTC.

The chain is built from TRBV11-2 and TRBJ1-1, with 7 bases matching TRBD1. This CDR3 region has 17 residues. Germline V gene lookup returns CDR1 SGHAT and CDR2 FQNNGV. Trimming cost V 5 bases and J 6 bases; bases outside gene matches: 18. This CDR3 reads CASSPFHLTGIDAEAFF. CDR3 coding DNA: TGTGCCAGCAGCCCATTCCATCTGACAGGGATTGACGCTGAAGCTTTCTTT.

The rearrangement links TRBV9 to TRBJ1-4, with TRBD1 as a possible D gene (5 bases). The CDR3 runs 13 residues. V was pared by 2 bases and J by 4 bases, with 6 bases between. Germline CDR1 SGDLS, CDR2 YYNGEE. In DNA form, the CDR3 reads TGTGCCAGCAGCGTTGGACATAATGAAAAACTGTTTTTT. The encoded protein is CASSVGHNEKLFF.

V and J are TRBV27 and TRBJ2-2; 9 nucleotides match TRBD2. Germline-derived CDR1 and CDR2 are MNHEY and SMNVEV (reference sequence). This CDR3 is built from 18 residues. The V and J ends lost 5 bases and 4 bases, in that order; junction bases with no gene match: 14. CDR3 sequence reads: CASSTHTGGGEGTGELFF. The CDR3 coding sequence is TGTGCCAGCAGTACGCATACCGGCGGGGGGGAAGGCACCGGGGAGCTGTTTTTT.

CDR3 in amino acids: CASSLNPLRRDNTDTQYF. CDR3 coding DNA: TGTGCCAGCAGCTTAAACCCCCTGCGTCGGGACAACACAGATACGCAGTATTTT. The chain employs TRBV7-6 and TRBJ2-3; tentative D call: TRBD1 (6 bases). Germline CDR1 SGHVS, CDR2 FNYEAQ. V lost 2 bases and J 2 bases, leaving 20 bases between the germline ends. This CDR3 region has 18 residues.

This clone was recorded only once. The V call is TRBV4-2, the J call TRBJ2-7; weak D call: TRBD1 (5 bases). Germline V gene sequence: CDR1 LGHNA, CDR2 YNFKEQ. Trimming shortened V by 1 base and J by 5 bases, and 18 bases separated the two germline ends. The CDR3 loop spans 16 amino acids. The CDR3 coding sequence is TGTGCCAGCAGCCAAGGACCCCCTAAGGGGTATGACGAGCAGTACTTC. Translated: CASSQGPPKGYDEQYF.

CDR3 bases: TGTGCCAGCAGCTTGGTGGGGGTGGACAGGGGGTCGGGAAGCACTGAAGCTTTCTTT. Its translation is CASSLVGVDRGSGSTEAFF. The rearrangement uses TRBV5-6 and TRBJ1-1; 10 nucleotides align to TRBD1. The CDR3 has 19 residues. Unmatched junction bases numbered 15, after V lost 0 bases and J lost 4 bases. The germline gives CDR1 SGHDT, CDR2 YYEEEE. The variable domain in full, completed from reference TRBV5-6 and TRBJ1-1, reads DAGVTQSPTHLIKTRGQQVTLRCSPKSGHDTVSWYQQALGQGPQFIFQYYEEEERQRGNFPDRFSGHQFPNYSSELNVNALLLGDSALYLCASSLVGVDRGSGSTEAFFGQGTRLTVV.

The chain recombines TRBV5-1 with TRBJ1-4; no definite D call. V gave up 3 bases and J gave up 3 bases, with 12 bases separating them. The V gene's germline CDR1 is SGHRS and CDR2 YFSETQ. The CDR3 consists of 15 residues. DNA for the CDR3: TGCGCCAGCAGCTCACGGTCCACGGCTAATGAAAAACTGTTTTTT. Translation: CASSSRSTANEKLFF. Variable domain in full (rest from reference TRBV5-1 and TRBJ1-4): KAGVTQTPRYLIKTRGQQVTLSCSPISGHRSVSWYQQTPGQGLQFLFEYFSETQRNKGNFPGRFSGRQFSNSRSEMNVSTLELGDSALYLCASSSRSTANEKLFFGSGTQLSVL.